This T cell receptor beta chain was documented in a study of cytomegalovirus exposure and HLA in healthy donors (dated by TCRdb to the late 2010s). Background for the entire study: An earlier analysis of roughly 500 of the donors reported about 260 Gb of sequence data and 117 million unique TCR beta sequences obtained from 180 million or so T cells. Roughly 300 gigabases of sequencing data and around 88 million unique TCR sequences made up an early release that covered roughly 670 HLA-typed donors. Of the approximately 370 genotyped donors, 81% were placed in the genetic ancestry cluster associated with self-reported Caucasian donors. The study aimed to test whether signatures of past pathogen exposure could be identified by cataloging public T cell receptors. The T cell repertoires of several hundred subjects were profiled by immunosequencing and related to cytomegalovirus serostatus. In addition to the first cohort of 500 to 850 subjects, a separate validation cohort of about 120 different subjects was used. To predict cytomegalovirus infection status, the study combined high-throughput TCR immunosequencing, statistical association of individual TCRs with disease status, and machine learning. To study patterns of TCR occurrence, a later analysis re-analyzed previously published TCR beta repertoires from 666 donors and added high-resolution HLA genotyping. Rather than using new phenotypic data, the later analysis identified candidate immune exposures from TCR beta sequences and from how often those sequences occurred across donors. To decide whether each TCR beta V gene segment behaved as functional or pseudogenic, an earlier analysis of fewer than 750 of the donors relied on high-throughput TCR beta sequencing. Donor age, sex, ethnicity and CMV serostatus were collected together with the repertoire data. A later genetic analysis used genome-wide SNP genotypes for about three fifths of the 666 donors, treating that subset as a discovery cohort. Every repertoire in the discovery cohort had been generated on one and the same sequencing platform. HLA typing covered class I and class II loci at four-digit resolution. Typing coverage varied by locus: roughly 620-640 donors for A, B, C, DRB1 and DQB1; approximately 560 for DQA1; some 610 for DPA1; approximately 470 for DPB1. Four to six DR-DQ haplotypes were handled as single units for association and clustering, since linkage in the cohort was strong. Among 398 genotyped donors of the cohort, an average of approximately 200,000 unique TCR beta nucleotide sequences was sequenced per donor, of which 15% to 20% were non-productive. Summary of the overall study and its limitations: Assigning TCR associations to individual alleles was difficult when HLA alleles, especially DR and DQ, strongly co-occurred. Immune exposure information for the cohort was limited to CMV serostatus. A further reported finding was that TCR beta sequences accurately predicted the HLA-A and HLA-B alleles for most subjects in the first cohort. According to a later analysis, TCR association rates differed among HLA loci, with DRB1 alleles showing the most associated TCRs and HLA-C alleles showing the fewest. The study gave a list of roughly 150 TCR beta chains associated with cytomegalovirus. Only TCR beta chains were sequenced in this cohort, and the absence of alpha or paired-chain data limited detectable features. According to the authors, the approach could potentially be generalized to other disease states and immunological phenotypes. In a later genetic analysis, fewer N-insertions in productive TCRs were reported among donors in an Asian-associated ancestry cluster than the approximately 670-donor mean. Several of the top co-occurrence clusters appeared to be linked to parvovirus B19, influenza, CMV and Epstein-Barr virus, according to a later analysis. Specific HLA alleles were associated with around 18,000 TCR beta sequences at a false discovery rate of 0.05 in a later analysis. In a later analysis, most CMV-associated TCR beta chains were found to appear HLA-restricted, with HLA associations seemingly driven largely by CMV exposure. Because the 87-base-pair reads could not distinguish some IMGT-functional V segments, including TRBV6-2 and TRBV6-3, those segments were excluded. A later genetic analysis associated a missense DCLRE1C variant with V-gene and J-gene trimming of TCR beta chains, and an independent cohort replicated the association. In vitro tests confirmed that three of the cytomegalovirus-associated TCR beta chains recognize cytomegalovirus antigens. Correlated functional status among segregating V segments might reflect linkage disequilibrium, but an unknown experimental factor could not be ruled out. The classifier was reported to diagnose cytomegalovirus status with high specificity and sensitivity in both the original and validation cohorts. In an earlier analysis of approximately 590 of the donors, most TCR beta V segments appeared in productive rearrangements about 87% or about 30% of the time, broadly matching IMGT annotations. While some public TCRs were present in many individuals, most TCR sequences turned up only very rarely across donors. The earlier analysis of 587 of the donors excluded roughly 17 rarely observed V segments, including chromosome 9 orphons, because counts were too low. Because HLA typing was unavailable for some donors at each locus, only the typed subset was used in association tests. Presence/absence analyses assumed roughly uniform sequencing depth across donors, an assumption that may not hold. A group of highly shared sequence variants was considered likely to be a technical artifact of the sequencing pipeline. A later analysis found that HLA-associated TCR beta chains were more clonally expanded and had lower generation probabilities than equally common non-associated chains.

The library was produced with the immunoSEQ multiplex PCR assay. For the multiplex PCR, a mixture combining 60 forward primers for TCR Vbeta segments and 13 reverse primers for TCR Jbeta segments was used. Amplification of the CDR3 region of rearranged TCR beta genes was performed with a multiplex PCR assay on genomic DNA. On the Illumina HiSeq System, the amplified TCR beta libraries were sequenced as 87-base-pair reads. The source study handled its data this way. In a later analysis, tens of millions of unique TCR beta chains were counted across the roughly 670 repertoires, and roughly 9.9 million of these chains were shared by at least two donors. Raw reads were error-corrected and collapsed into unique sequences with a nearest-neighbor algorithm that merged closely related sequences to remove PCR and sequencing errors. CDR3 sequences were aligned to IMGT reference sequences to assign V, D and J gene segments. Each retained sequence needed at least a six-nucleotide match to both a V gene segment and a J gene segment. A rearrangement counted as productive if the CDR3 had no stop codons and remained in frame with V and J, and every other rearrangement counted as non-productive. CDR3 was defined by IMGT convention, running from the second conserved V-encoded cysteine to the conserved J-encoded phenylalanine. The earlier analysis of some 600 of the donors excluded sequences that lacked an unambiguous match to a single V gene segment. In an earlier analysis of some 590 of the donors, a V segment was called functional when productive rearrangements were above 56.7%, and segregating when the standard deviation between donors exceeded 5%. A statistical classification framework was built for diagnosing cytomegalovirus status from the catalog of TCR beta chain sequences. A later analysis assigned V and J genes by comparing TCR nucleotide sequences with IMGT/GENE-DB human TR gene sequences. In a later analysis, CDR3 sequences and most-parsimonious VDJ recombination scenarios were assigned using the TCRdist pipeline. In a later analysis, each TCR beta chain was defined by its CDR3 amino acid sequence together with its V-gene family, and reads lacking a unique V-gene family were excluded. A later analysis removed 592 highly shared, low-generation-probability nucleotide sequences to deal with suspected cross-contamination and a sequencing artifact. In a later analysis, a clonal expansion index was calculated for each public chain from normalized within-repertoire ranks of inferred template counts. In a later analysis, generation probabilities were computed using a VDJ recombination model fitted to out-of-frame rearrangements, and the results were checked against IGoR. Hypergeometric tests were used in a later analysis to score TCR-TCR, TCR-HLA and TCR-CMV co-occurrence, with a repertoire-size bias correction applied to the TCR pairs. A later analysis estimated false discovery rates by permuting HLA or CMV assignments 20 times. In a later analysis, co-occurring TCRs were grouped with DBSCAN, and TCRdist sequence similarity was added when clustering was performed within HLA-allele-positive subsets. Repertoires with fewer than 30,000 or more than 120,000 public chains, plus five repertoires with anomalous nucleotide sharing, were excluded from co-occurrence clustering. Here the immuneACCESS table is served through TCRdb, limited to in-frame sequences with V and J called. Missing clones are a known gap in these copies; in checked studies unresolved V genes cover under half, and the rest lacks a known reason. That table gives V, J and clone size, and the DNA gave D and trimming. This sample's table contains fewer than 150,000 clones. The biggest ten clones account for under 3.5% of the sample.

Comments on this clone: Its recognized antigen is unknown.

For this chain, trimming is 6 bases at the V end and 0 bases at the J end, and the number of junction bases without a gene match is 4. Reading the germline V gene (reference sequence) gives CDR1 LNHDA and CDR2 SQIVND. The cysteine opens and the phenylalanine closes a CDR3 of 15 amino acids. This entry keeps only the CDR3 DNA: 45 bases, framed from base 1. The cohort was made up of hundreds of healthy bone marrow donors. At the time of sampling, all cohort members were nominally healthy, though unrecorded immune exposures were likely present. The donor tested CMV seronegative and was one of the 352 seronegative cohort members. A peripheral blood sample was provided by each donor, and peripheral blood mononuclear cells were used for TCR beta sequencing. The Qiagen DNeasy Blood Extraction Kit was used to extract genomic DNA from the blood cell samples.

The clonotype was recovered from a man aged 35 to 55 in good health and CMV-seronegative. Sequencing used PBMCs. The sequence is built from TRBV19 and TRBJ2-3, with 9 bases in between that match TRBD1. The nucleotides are TGTGCCAGTAGCCCACAGGGGGCAAGCACAGATACGCAGTATTTT. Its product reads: CASSPQGASTDTQYF.